The rows below give T cell receptor beta chains drawn from one sample of a study of beta chain features in type 1 diabetes. Some clones are missing from TCRdb's copy, which holds only in-frame ones; the method was immunoSEQ multiplex PCR. The repertoire holds roughly 450,000 clones, with around 13% as singletons. Material for sequencing was naive CD4+ T cells from blood. Receptors originate from a man aged 25 to 40 in good health. Each CDR3 is given without its conserved first and last residue.

>TRBV9
ASSEQGLRHGELF
>TRBV12-5
ASGLGVMRGYT
>TRBV7-2
ASSLGGTPNEQF
>TRBV7-9
ASRQSGTYEQY
>TRBV15
ATSRDLPRHGMRLDPY
>TRBV20-1
SASVPGGRA
>TRBV30
AWGTRDIGNTIY
>TRBV9
ASSSGTGTTNTGELF
>TRBV4-3
ASSQRGTGNYGYT
>TRBV28
ASSLSQGTGGHHYGYT
>TRBV4-3
ASSQVGPLAYGNEQF
>TRBV4-1
ASSQPGTRNQYTQY
>TRBV7-2
ASSPDRRLHEQY
>TRBV11-2
ASSLTGTEAF
>TRBV6-5
ASGQGGTEAF
>TRBV25-1
ASSTVGYGYT
>TRBV5-4
ASSLDRGSYNEQF